This paragraph reports one TCR beta chain. The antigen remains undetermined. The germline V and J ends were trimmed by 4 bases and 1 base, with 8 bases remaining between them. The CDR3 has 13 residues. Germline V CDR1 and CDR2: SGHTS, YDEGEE. Recipients were bled about 28 days pretransplant and at posttransplant days 30, 100, 180. This sample is drawn from a study of T cell clonotyping in hematopoietic cell transplantation. General observations from the study: Pathologically expanded recipient clonotypes increased progressively from day 30 to day 180 as diversity fell. Broader posttransplant TCR repertoire diversity was predicted by graft donor and pretransplant recipient Inverse Simpson Index values. Cells were unsorted, so CD4 and CD8 contributions were not separated.

The method was immunoSEQ multiplex PCR; TCRdb's version includes in-frame clones alone and lacks a portion of them. Counted here are approximately 9,000 clones, about 75% occurring once; the ten biggest clones make up approximately 48%. The sequence derives from a female patient aged 50-59 years who had an allogeneic stem cell transplant from a related donor, so the T cells may come from the graft donor. Some clones in this sample may be carry-over from other donors' samples. The chain recombines TRBV5-8 with TRBJ1-1, with D perhaps TRBD1 (6 bases). The sample here was peripheral blood mononuclear cells, taken 180 days after allogeneic stem cell transplant. The CDR3 DNA sequence: TGTGCCAGCAGCCTGGACAGGAACACTGAAGCTTTCTTT. Protein: CASSLDRNTEAFF.